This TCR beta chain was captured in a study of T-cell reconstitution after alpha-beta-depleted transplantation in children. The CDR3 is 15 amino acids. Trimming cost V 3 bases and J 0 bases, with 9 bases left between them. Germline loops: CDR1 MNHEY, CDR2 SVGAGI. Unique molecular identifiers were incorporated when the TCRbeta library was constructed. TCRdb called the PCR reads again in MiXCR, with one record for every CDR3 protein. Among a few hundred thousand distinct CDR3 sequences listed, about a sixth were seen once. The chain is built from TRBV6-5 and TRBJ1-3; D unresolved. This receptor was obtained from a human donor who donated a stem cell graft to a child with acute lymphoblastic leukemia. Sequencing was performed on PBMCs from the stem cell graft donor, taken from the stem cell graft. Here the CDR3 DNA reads TGTGCCAGCAGTTATAACAGCTTCTCTGGAAACACCATATATTTT. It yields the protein CASSYNSFSGNTIYF.